This paragraph reports one TCR beta chain. Its antigen remains unidentified. The data belong to a study of CD4 T cells in relation to SARS-CoV-2 and coronaviruses. Study in general: The HLA restriction of the shared crossreactive spike epitopes was mapped.

Overall study results and limits: In 55% to 75% of donors, memory CD4+ clonotypes crossrecognized SARS-CoV-2 and at least one common cold coronavirus spike.

Between the trimmed V and J ends, which lost 3 bases and 1 base, there was a span of 7 bases. The CDR3 runs 13 residues. CDR1 is SGHRS and CDR2 is YFSETQ in the germline V gene. Repertoires were generated with immunoSEQ multiplex PCR, while TCRdb's copy carries only in-frame clones and drops some. The sample lists approximately 38,000 clones, approximately 88% occurring once. The sequence was obtained from an adult with COVID-19. Sequencing input: memory CD4+ T cells from PBMCs. The chain combines TRBV5-1 with TRBJ1-1; D uncertain. The CDR3 sequence: CASSSTGNTEAFF. Written as DNA, the CDR3 is TGCGCCAGCAGCTCGACTGGGAACACTGAAGCTTTCTTT.